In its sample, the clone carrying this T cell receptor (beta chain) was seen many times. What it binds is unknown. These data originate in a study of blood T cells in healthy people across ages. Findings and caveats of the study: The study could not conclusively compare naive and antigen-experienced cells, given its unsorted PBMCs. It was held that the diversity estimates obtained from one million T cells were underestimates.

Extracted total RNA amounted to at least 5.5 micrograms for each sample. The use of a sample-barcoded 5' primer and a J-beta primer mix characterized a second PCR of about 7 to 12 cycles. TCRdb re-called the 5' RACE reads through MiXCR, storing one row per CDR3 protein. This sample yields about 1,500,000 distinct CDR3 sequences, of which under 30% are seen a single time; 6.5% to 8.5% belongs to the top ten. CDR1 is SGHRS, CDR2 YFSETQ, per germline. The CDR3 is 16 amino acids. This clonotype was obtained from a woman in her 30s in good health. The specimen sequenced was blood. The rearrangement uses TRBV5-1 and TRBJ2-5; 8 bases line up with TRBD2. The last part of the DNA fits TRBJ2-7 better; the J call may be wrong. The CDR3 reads CASSLVGGTRQNEQYF. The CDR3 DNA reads TGCGCCAGCAGCTTGGTAGGTGGGACTAGGCAGAACGAGCAGTACTTC.